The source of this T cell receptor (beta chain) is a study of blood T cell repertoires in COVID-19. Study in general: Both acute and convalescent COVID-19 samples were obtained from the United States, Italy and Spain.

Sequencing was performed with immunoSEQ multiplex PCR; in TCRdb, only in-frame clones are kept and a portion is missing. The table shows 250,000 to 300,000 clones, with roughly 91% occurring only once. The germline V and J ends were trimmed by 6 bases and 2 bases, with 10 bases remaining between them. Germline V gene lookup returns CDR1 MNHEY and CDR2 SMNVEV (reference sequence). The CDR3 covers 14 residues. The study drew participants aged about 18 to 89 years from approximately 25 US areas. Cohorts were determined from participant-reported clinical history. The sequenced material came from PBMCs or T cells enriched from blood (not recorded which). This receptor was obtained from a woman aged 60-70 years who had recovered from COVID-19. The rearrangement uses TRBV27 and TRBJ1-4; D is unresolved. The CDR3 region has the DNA TGTGCCAGCAGCCGAGGGTACACTAATGAAAAACTGTTTTTT. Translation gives CASSRGYTNEKLFF. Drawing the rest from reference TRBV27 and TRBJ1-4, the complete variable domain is EAQVTQNPRYLITVTGKKLTVTCSQNMNHEYMSWYRQDPGLGLRQIYYSMNVEVTDKGDVPEGYKVSRKEKRNFPLILESPSPNQTSLYFCASSRGYTNEKLFFGSGTQLSVL.